The present T cell receptor (beta chain) was sequenced within a study of PD-L1 blockade in urothelial cancer. Turning to the study itself: Blood analyses occurred 3 weeks (second dose) and 6 weeks post treatment start. T cells were recovered from blood samples at a median of approximately 150,000.

V was cut by 2 bases and J by 7 bases, with 12 bases left in between. The V gene's germline CDR1 is SNHLY and CDR2 FYNNEI. There are 14 residues in the CDR3. The data were produced by immunoSEQ multiplex PCR, yet TCRdb's version contains in-frame clones alone and is incomplete. Here the sample spans tens of thousands of clones, about 83% being singletons. Time point specified: pretreatment peripheral blood. Locally advanced or metastatic urothelial carcinoma affected the patients. For each patient, 1 to 8 samples were obtained, pretreatment and on-treatment. This clone was picked up a small number of times.

This sequence originates from a man in his sixties with urothelial cancer. The starting material was PBMCs, obtained around atezolizumab (anti-PD-L1) treatment. The chain couples TRBV2 to TRBJ1-5, with unresolved D. Here the CDR3 reads CASSETAARQPQHF. The CDR3 DNA follows: TGTGCCAGCAGTGAAACAGCAGCTCGACAGCCCCAGCATTTT. The whole variable domain, remainder taken from reference TRBV2 and TRBJ1-5, is EPEVTQTPSHQVTQMGQEVILRCVPISNHLYFYWYRQILGQKVEFLVSFYNNEISEKSEIFDDQFSVERPDGSNFTLKIRSTKLEDSAMYFCASSETAARQPQHFGDGTRLSIL.